This record looks at one T cell receptor beta chain sequence and its context. This sample is drawn from a study of blood T cell repertoires in COVID-19. Study at large: There were acute and convalescent COVID-19 samples, and they came from the United States, Italy and Spain. Sources were T cells, B-cell-depleted T cells, or PBMCs; the material itself was cDNA or gDNA.

This CDR3 is 13 amino acids long. CDR1 is MGHDK, CDR2 SYGVNS, per germline. Trimming stripped 2 bases from V and 1 base from J, with 4 bases between. Per the original data handling: Cell counts per sample came from amplifying reference gene primers. Here immunoSEQ multiplex PCR was the method, and the copy in TCRdb shows in-frame clones only, minus some. The V and J calls and the clone size are those of that table, but D and trimming were determined from the DNA. The data contain more than 150,000 clones, 90% of them singletons. J is TRBJ2-3 and V is TRBV25-1; D gene unclear. The receptor was derived from a man aged 45-60 years with acute or convalescent COVID-19. Material for sequencing was peripheral blood. CDR3 residues: CASSEAGTDTQYF. In DNA form, the CDR3 reads TGTGCCAGCAGTGAAGCAGGCACAGATACGCAGTATTTT. Complete variable domain (other parts from reference TRBV25-1 and TRBJ2-3): EADIYQTPRYLVIGTGKKITLECSQTMGHDKMYWYQQDPGMELHLIHYSYGVNSTEKGDLSSESTVSRIRTEHFPLTLESARPSHTSQYLCASSEAGTDTQYFGPGTRLTVL.